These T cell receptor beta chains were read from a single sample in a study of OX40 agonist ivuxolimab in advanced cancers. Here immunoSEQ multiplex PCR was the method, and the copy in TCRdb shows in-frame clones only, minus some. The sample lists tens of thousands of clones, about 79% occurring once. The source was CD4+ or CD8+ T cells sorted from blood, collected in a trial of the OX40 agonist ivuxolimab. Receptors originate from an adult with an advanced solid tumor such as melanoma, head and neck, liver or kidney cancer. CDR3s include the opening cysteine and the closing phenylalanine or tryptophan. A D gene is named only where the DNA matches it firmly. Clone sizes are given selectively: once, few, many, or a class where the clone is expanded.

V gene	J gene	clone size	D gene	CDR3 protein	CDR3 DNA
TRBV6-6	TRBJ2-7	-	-	CASSYSGTASDEQYF	TGTGCCAGCAGTTACTCGGGGACGGCATCGGACGAGCAGTACTTC
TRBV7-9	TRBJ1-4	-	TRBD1	CASSHYQGADEKLFF	TGTGCCAGCAGCCACTACCAGGGGGCTGATGAAAAACTGTTTTTT
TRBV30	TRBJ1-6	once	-	CAWSVDRLYNSPLHF	TGTGCCTGGAGTGTAGACAGGCTGTATAATTCACCCCTCCACTTT
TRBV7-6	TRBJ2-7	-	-	CASSPGTGTYEQYF	TGTGCCAGCAGCCCCGGGACGGGAACCTACGAGCAGTACTTC
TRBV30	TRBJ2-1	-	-	CAWSVQLMNEQFF	TGTGCCTGGAGTGTACAATTGATGAATGAGCAGTTCTTC
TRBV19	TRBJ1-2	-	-	CASSIGAAGYTF	TGTGCCAGTAGTATAGGGGCGGCTGGCTACACCTTC
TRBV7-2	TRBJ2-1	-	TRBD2	CASSLSGGVYNEQFF	TGTGCCAGCAGCCTTAGCGGGGGCGTTTACAATGAGCAGTTCTTC
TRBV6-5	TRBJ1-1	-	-	CASSYAYMGIDTEAFF	TGTGCCAGCAGTTACGCTTACATGGGGATTGACACTGAAGCTTTCTTT
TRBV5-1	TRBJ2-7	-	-	CASSSYEQYF	TGCGCCAGCAGCTCCTACGAGCAGTACTTC
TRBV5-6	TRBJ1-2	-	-	CASSYGDSGYTF	TGTGCCAGCAGCTACGGAGACTCTGGCTACACCTTC
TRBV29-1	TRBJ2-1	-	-	CSVAGYNEQFF	TGCAGCGTTGCAGGGTACAATGAGCAGTTCTTC
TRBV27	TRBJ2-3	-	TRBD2	CASSLYSGGSTDTQYF	TGTGCCAGCAGTTTATATAGCGGGGGGAGCACAGATACGCAGTATTTT
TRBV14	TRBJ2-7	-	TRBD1	CASSQGQGGYEQYF	TGTGCCAGCAGCCAAGGACAGGGGGGCTACGAGCAGTACTTC
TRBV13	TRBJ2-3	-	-	CASSLAGDTQYF	TGTGCCAGCAGCTTAGCCGGAGATACGCAGTATTTT
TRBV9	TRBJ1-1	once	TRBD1	CASSPMTGASTEAFF	TGTGCCAGCAGCCCGATGACAGGGGCGAGCACTGAAGCTTTCTTT
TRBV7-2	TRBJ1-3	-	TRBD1	CASSLDRGSGNTIYF	TGTGCCAGCAGCTTAGACAGGGGAAGTGGAAACACCATATATTTT
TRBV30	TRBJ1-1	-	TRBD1	CARGQGKTEAFF	TGTGCCCGAGGACAGGGGAAAACTGAAGCTTTCTTT
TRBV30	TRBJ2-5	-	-	CAWSVREGKAQETQYF	TGTGCCTGGAGTGTACGGGAAGGGAAGGCACAAGAGACCCAGTACTTC
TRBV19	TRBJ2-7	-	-	CASSKNGAGYEQYF	TGTGCCAGTAGTAAGAACGGCGCAGGCTACGAGCAGTACTTC
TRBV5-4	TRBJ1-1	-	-	CASSPRAGENTEAFF	TGTGCCAGCAGCCCCCGTGCAGGGGAGAACACTGAAGCTTTCTTT
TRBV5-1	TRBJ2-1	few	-	CASSPIGVAYNEQFF	TGCGCCAGCAGCCCAATCGGAGTCGCCTACAATGAGCAGTTCTTC
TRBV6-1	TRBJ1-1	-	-	CASSGWIGTEAFF	TGTGCCAGCAGTGGATGGATCGGAACTGAAGCTTTCTTT
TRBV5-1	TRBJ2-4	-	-	CASSLGDSKNIQYF	TGCGCCAGCAGCTTGGGAGACTCCAAAAACATTCAGTACTTC
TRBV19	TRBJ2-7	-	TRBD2	CASSIRLADLSYEQYF	TGTGCCAGTAGTATTCGGCTAGCGGACCTGTCCTACGAGCAGTACTTC
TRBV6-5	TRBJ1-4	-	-	CASSRAENEKLFF	TGTGCCAGCAGTCGGGCAGAAAATGAAAAACTGTTTTTT
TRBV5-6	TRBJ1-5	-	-	CASSSTVGGGNQPQHF	TGTGCCAGCAGCTCGACAGTGGGGGGAGGCAATCAGCCCCAGCATTTT
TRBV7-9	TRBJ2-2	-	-	CASSPRDSLIGELFF	TGTGCCAGCAGCCCCCGGGACTCTCTTATCGGGGAGCTGTTTTTT
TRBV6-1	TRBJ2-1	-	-	CASGQLLYNEQFF	TGTGCCAGCGGCCAGTTACTTTACAATGAGCAGTTCTTC
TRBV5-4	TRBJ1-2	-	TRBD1	CASSFSGGDGYTF	TGTGCCAGCAGCTTCTCAGGGGGTGATGGCTACACCTTC
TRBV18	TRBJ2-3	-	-	CASSPPGPSQYF	TGTGCCAGCTCACCTCCGGGACCATCTCAGTATTTT
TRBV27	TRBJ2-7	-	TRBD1	CASSLTGNEQYF	TGTGCCAGCAGTCTGACAGGGAACGAGCAGTACTTC
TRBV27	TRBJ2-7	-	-	CASSLITGFGYEQYF	TGTGCCAGCAGTTTAATTACAGGTTTCGGGTACGAGCAGTACTTC
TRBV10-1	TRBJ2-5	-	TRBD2	CASSESSGGGETQYF	TGCGCCAGCAGTGAGTCGAGCGGGGGGGGTGAGACCCAGTACTTC
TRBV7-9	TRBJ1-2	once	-	CASSPAPQGNYGYTF	TGTGCCAGCAGCCCGGCACCACAGGGTAACTATGGCTACACCTTC
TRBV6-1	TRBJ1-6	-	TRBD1	CASTWDSYSPLHF	TGTGCCAGCACGTGGGACAGTTATTCACCCCTCCACTTT
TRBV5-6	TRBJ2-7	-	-	CASSSGTDVYEQYF	TGTGCCAGCAGTTCCGGGACGGACGTCTACGAGCAGTACTTC
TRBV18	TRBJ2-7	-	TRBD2	CASSPGLAGVSYEQYF	TGTGCCAGCTCACCGGGACTAGCGGGGGTCTCCTACGAGCAGTACTTC
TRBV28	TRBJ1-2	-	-	CASVGSDSNYGYTF	TGTGCCAGCGTGGGCTCAGATTCTAACTATGGCTACACCTTC
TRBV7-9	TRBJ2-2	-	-	CASSLLGGGTGELFF	TGTGCCAGCAGCTTGCTCGGGGGCGGAACCGGGGAGCTGTTTTTT
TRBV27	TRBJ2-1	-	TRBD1	CASSSDRGSYNEQFF	TGTGCCAGCAGTTCGGACAGGGGTTCCTACAATGAGCAGTTCTTC
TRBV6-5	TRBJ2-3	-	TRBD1	CASRDRDRGTDTQYF	TGTGCCAGCAGAGACCGGGACAGGGGAACAGATACGCAGTATTTT
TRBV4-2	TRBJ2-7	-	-	CASSRNQNPATYEQYF	TGTGCCAGCAGCCGCAACCAAAATCCAGCTACGTACGAGCAGTACTTC
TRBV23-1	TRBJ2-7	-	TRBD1	CASSQSDRVTYEQYF	TGCGCCAGCAGTCAATCTGACAGGGTTACGTACGAGCAGTACTTC
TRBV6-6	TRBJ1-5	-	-	CASMAGAGNQPQHF	TGTGCCAGCATGGCAGGGGCGGGCAATCAGCCCCAGCATTTT
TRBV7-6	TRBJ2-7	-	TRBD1	CASSSDRDAYEQYF	TGTGCCAGCAGCTCCGACAGGGACGCCTACGAGCAGTACTTC
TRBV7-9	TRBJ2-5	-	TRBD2	CASSPPGLAGETQYF	TGTGCCAGCAGCCCGCCGGGACTAGCGGGGGAGACCCAGTACTTC
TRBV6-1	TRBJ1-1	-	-	CASSEAGWSEAFF	TGTGCCAGCAGTGAAGCGGGGTGGTCGGAAGCTTTCTTT
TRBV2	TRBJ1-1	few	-	CASIISVNTEAFF	TGTGCCAGCATTATCAGTGTGAACACTGAAGCTTTCTTT
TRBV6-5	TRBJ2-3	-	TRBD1	CASSKTGVDTDTQYF	TGTGCCAGCAGTAAGACAGGGGTCGACACAGATACGCAGTATTTT
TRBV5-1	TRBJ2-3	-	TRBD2	CASSLVGGEDTQYF	TGCGCCAGCAGCTTGGTCGGGGGGGAAGATACGCAGTATTTT
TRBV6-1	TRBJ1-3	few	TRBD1	CASKDRAPGNTIYF	TGTGCCAGCAAGGACAGGGCGCCTGGAAACACCATATATTTT
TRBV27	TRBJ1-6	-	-	CASSLGPAFNSPLHF	TGTGCCAGCAGTTTAGGGCCAGCCTTTAATTCACCCCTCCACTTT
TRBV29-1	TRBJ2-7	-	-	CSVVQGFEQYF	TGCAGCGTAGTCCAGGGGTTCGAGCAGTACTTC
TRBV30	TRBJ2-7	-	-	CAWSVSVSYSYEQYF	TGTGCCTGGAGTGTTTCAGTCAGTTACTCCTACGAGCAGTACTTC
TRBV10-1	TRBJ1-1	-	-	CASSENGGEAFF	TGCGCCAGCAGTGAGAATGGGGGTGAAGCTTTCTTT
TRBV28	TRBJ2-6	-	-	CASSLTTAGANVLTF	TGTGCCAGCAGTTTAACTACGGCTGGGGCCAACGTCCTGACTTTC
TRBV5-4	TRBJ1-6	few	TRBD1	CASSLEQGANSPLHF	TGTGCCAGCAGCTTGGAGCAGGGGGCTAATTCACCCCTCCACTTT
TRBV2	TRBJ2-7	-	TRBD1	CASSWTGYYEQYF	TGTGCCAGCAGTTGGACAGGATACTACGAGCAGTACTTC
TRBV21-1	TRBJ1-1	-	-	CASSTRPNTEAFF	TGTGCCAGCAGCACTAGACCGAACACTGAAGCTTTCTTT
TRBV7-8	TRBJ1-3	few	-	CASSADQEDTIYF	TGTGCCAGCAGCGCCGATCAGGAGGACACCATATATTTT